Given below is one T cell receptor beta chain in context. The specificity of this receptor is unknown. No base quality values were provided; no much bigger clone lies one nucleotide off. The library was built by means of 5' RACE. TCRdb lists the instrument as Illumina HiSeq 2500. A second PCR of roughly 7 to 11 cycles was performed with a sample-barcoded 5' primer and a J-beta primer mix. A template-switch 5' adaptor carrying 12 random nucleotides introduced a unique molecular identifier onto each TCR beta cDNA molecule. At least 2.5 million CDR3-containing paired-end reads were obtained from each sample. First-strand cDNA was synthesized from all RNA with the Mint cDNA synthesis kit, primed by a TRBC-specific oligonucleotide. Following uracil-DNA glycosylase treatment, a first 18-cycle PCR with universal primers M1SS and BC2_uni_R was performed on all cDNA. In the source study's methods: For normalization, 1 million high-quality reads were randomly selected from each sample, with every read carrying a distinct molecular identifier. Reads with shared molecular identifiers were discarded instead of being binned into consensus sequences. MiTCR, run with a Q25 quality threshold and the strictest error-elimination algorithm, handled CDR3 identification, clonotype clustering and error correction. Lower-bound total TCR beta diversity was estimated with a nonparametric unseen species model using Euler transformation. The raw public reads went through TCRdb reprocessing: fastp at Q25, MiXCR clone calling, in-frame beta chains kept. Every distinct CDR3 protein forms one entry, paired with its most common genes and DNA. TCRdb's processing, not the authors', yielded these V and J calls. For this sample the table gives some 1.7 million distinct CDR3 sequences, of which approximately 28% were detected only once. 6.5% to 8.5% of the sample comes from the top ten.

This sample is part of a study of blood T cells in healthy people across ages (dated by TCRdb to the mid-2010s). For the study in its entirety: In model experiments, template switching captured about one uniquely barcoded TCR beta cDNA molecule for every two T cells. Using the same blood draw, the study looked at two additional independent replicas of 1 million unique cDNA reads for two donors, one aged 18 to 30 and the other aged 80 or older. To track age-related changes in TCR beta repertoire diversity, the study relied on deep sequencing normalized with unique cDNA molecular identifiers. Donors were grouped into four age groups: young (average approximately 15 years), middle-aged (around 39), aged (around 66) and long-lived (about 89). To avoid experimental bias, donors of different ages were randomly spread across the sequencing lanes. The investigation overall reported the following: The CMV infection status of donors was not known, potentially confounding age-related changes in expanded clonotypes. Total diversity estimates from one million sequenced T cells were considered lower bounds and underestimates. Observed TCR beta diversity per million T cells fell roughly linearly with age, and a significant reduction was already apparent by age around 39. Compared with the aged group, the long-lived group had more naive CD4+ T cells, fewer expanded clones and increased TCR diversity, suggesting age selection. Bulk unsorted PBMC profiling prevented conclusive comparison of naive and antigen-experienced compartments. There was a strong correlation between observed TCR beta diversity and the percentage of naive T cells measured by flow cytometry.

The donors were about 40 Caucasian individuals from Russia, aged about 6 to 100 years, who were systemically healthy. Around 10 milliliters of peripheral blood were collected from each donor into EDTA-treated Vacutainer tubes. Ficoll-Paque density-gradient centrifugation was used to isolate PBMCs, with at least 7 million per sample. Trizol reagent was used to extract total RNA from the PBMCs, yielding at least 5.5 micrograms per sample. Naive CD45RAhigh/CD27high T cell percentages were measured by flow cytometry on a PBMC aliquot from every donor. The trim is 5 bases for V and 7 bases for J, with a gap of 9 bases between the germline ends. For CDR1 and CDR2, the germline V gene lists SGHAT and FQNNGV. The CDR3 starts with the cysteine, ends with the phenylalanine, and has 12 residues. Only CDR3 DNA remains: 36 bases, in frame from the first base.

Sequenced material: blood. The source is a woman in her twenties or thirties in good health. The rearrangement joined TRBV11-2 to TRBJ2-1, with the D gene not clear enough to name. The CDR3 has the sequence CASSPVQNEQFF. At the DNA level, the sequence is TGTGCCAGCAGCCCGGTCCAAAATGAGCAGTTCTTC. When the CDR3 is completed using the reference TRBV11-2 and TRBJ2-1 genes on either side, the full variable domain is EAGVAQSPRYKIIEKRQSVAFWCNPISGHATLYWYQQILGQGPKLLIQFQNNGVVDDSQLPKDRFSAERLKGVDSTLKIQPAKLEDSAVYLCASSPVQNEQFFGPGTRLTVL.